The clone carrying this T cell receptor beta chain was seen more than once but under ten times. The CDR3 covers 15 residues. J gave up 9 bases and V 0 bases, and 5 bases lay outside the gene matches. Looked up from germline, CDR1 is SGHRS and CDR2 is YFSETQ. TCRdb independently ran MiXCR on the RT-PCR reads; one entry per CDR3 protein. This table holds about 680,000 distinct CDR3 sequences, 14% found once. Sequencing was performed on memory CD4+ T cells from blood. This TCR derives from a female donor in good health, serving as a healthy control. The chain couples TRBV5-1 to TRBJ2-1, with 11 bases matching TRBD2. The DNA for the CDR3 is TGCGCCAGCAGCTTGGAACGAGGACTAGCGGGTGAGCAGTTCTTC. Protein product: CASSLERGLAGEQFF. The full variable domain, in which reference TRBV5-1 and TRBJ2-1 provide the parts outside the CDR3, is KAGVTQTPRYLIKTRGQQVTLSCSPISGHRSVSWYQQTPGQGLQFLFEYFSETQRNKGNFPGRFSGRQFSNSRSEMNVSTLELGDSALYLCASSLERGLAGEQFFGPGTRLTVL.